Below, one T cell receptor (beta chain) is given with its context. This clone came up a few times. Its antigen target is currently unknown. No clone much larger than this one lies a single base away; base qualities are absent. The label giving this sample's time point can be read as: baseline before first vaccination. Samples from vaccinated people were obtained from the UK trials COV001 and COV002, which included a single-blind randomized controlled phase 2/3 trial of AZD1222 (ChAdOx1 nCoV-19) in healthy adults. Trial participant PBMC samples were collected at day 0 and day 28 after the second dose for TCRbeta chain sequencing. The CDR3 regions of human TCRbeta chains were analyzed by immunosequencing. Turning to the authors' computational methods: Repertoire TCRs were checked for matches against a reference library of SARS-CoV-2-specific TCRs that had been generated using the MIRA antigen-specificity platform. Breadth meant the fraction of unique TCRs that were SARS-CoV-2-associated, whereas depth meant the fraction of total T cells that were SARS-CoV-2-associated. Using the MIRA data, each spike-specific TCR was assigned both to the spike region to which the TCR was reactive and to a CD4 or CD8 class. Log10-transformed breadth and depth values were compared by one-way ANOVA with Sidak's multiple comparisons tests. Drawn from immuneACCESS, this table holds only the in-frame rearrangements with V and J called that TCRdb kept. Clones are partly lost; checked studies trace under half to an unresolved V gene and leave the rest unexplained. For V, J and clone size, that table is used; D and trimming come from the DNA. For this sample the table gives around 150,000 clones, of which around nine tenths were detected only once. Roughly 2% of the sample belongs to the ten largest clones.

Deletion took 3 bases off V and 0 bases off J, with a span of 8 bases between the germline ends. The CDR3 covers 15 residues, taking in both the cysteine and the phenylalanine. Left in the record is the CDR3 DNA by itself, 45 bases read in frame from the first base. As encoded in the germline V gene (reference sequence), CDR1 is SSHAT while CDR2 is FNYEAQ. This sample is part of a study of T cell responses to AZD1222 COVID-19 vaccine (dated by TCRdb to about 2021). Looking at the study overall: AZD1222 recipients with second doses at about 4 weeks or about 12 weeks were pooled, because spike-specific TCR depth and breadth did not differ between schedules. A total of just over 230 trial participants underwent TCR sequencing, of whom around 200 received two doses of AZD1222 and some 25 received two doses of the MenACWY control vaccine. Trial participants were enrolled into age subgroups of 18-55, 56-69 and 70-plus years, which contained about 150, 27 and 61 TCR-sequenced participants, respectively. The study at large found these results: Only a handful of AZD1222 recipients were SARS-CoV-2 seropositive at baseline, limiting conclusions about previously exposed vaccinees. The whole spike protein was spanned by vaccine-associated CD4 TCRs, and dominant responses were seen in regions 160-218 and 743-854. Reportedly, almost half of the unique spike-specific TCRs recognized epitopes lying outside the regions that are mutated in the B.1.351 and B.1.1.7 variants. No day 14 peak-response samples were available, so repertoires were characterized only after the peak T cell response. A significant rise in spike-specific TCR breadth and depth was observed after two AZD1222 doses relative to day 0 and relative to MenACWY recipients. Most participants were white British and females outnumbered males, and the authors suggested that clonal diversity may have been underestimated. In the small 56-69-year group, the increase in depth fell short of significance, most likely because of low power.

The TCR comes from an adult in good health. The chain is assembled from TRBV7-7 and TRBJ2-2; the D gene cannot be resolved reliably. The specimen comprised peripheral blood, sampled on day 0 of AZD1222 vaccination. The CDR3 here reads CASSLGNSNTGELFF. The DNA is as follows: TGTGCCAGCAGCTTGGGGAACTCGAACACCGGGGAGCTGTTTTTT.